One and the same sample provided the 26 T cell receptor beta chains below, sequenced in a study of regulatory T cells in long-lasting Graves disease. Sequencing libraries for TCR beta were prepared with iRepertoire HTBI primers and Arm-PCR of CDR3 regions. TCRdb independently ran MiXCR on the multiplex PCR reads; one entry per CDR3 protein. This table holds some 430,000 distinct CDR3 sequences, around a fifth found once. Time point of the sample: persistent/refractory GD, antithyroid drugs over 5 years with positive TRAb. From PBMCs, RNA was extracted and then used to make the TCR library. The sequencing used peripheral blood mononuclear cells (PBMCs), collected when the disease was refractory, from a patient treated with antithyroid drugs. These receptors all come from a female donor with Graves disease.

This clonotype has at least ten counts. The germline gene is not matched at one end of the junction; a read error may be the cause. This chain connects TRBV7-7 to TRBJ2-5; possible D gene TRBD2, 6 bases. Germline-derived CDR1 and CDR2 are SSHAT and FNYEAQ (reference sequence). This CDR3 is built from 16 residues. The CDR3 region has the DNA TGTGCTAGCAGCTTAGCGGAGGGACTGCCGCAAGAGACCCAGTACTTC. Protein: CASSLAEGLPQETQYF.

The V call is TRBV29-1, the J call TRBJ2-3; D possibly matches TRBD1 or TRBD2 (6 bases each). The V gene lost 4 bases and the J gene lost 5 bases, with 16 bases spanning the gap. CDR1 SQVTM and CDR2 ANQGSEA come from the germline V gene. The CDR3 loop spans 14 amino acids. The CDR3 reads CSVASVGGQDTQYF. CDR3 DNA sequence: TGCAGCGTTGCCAGCGTAGGGGGGCAAGATACGCAGTATTTT.

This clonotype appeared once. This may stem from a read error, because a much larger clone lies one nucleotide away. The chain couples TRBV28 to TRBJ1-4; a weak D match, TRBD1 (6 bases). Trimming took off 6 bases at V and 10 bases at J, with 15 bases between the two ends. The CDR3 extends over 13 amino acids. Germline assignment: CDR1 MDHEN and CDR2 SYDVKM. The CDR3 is CASRRRQEGKLFF. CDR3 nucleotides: TGTGCCAGCAGACGCAGACAGGAGGGAAAACTGTTTTTT.

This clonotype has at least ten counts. This CDR3 is CASSGTQGVNYGYTF. CDR3 bases: TGTGCCAGCAGTGGAACCCAGGGGGTAAACTATGGCTACACCTTC. The chain couples TRBV6-1 to TRBJ1-2; 7 bases map to TRBD1. Looked up from germline, CDR1 is MNHNS and CDR2 is SASEGT. The length of the CDR3 is 15 residues. V dropped 4 bases and J dropped 2; count of bases not matched to a gene: 7.

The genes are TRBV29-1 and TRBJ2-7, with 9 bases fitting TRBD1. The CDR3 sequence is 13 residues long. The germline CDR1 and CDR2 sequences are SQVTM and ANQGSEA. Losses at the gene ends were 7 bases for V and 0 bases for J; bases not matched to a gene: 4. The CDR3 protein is CSAGQGHSYEQYF. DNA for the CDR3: TGCAGCGCGGGACAGGGCCACTCCTACGAGCAGTACTTC.

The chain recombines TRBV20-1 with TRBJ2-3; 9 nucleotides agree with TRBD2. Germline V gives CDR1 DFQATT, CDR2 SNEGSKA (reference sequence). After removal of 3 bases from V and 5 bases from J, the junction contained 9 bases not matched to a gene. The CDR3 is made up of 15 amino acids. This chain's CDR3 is CSARGGGLAEDTQYF. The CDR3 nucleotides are TGCAGTGCTAGGGGAGGGGGACTAGCAGAAGATACGCAGTATTTT.

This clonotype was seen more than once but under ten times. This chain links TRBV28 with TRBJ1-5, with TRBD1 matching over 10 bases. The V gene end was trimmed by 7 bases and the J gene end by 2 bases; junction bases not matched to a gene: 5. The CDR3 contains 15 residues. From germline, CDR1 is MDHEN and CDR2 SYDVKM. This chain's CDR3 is CASTVGTGGNQPQHF. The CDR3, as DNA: TGTGCCAGCACCGTAGGGACAGGGGGCAATCAGCCCCAGCATTTT. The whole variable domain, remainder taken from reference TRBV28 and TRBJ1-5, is DVKVTQSSRYLVKRTGEKVFLECVQDMDHENMFWYRQDPGLGLRLIYFSYDVKMKEKGDIPEGYSVSREKKERFSLILESASTNQTSMYLCASTVGTGGNQPQHFGDGTRLSIL.

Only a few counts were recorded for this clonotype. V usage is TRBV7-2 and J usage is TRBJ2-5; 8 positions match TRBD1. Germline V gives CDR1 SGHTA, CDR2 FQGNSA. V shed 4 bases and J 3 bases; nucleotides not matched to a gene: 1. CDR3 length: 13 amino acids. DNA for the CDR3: TGTGCCAGCAGCTGGACAGGGAAAGAGACCCAGTACTTC. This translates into CASSWTGKETQYF.

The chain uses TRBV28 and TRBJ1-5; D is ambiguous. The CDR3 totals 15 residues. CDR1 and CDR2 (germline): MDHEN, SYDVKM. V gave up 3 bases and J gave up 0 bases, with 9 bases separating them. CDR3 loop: CASSFAQDSNQPQHF. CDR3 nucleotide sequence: TGTGCCAGCAGTTTCGCGCAGGATAGCAATCAGCCCCAGCATTTT.

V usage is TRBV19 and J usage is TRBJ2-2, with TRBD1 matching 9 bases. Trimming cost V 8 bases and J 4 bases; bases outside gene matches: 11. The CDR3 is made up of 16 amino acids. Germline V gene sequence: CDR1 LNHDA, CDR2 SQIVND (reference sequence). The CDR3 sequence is CASRSALTGGTGELFF. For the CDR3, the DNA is TGTGCCAGTCGATCAGCCCTGACAGGGGGCACCGGGGAGCTGTTTTTT.

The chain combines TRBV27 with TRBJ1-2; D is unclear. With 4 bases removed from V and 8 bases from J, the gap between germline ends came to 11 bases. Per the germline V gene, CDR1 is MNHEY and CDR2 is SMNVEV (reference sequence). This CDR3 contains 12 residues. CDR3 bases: TGTGCCAGCAGTTCGGGGTCGGGGGGCTACACCTTC. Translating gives CASSSGSGGYTF.

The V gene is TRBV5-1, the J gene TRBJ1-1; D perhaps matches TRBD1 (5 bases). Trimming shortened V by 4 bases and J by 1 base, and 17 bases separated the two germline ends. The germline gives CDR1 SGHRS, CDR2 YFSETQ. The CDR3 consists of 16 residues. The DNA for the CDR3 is TGCGCCAGCAGCCCGCAGCAGGGATCTGGGAACACTGAAGCTTTCTTT. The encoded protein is CASSPQQGSGNTEAFF.

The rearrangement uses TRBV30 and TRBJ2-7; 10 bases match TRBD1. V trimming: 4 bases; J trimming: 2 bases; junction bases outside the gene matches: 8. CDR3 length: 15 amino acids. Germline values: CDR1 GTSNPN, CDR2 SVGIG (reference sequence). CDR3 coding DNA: TGTGCCTGGACCCCCGGGACAGGGGCCCCCTACGAGCAGTACTTC. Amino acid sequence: CAWTPGTGAPYEQYF.

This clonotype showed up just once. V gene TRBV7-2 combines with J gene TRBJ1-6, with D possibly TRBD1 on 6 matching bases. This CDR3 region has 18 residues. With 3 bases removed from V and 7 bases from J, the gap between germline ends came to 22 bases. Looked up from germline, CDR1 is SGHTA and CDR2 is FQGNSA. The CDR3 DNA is TGTGCCAGCAGCTTCGCTCGGGGGCCGAGGGGTATGAATTCACCCCTCCACTTT. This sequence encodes CASSFARGPRGMNSPLHF. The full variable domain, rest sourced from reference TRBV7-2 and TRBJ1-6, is GAGVSQSPSNKVTEKGKDVELRCDPISGHTALYWYRQSLGQGLEFLIYFQGNSAPDKSGLPSDRFSAERTGGSVSTLTIQRTQQEDSAVYLCASSFARGPRGMNSPLHFGNGTRLTVT.

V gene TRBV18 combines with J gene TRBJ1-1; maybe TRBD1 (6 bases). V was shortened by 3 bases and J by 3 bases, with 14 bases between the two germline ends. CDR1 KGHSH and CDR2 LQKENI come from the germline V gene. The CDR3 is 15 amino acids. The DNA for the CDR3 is TGTGCCAGCTCACCGAGCAGGGGCTGGGACACTGAAGCTTTCTTT. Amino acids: CASSPSRGWDTEAFF. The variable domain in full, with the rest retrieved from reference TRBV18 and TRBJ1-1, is NAGVMQNPRHLVRRRGQEARLRCSPMKGHSHVYWYRQLPEEGLKFMVYLQKENIIDESGMPKERFSAEFPKEGPSILRIQQVVRGDSAAYFCASSPSRGWDTEAFFGQGTRLTVV.

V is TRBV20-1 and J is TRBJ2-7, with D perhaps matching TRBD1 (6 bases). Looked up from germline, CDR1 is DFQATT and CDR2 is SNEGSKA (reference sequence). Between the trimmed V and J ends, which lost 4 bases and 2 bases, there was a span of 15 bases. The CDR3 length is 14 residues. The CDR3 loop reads CSATRTDSAYEQYF. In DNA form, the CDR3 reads TGCAGTGCTACCCGGACAGATTCCGCCTACGAGCAGTACTTC.

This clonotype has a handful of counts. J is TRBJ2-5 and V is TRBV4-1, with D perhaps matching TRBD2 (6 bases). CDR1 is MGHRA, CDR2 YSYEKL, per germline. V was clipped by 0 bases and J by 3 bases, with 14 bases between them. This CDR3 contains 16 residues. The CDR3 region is CASSQDGSGGEETQYF. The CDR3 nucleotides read TGCGCCAGCAGCCAAGATGGCTCCGGGGGTGAAGAGACCCAGTACTTC.

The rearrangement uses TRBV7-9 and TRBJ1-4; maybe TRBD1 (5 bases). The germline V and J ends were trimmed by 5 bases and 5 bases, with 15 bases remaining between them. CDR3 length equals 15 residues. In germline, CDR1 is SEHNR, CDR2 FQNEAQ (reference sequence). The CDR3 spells CASSHPWGENEKLFF. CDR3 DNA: TGTGCCAGCAGCCACCCGTGGGGGGAAAATGAAAAACTGTTTTTT. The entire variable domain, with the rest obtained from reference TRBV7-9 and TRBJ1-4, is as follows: DTGVSQNPRHKITKRGQNVTFRCDPISEHNRLYWYRQTLGQGPEFLTYFQNEAQLEKSRLLSDRFSAERPKGSFSTLEIQRTEQGDSAMYLCASSHPWGENEKLFFGSGTQLSVL.

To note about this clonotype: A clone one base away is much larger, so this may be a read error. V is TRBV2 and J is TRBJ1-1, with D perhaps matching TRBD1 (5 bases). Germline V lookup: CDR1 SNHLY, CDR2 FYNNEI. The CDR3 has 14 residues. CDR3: CASSGDVGNTEVFF. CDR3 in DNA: TGTGCCAGCAGTGGGGACGTCGGGAACACTGAAGTTTTCTTT.

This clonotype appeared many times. The chain's CDR3 is CASSPSGAGGETQYF. The CDR3 DNA reads as TGTGCCAGCAGCCCGTCAGGGGCGGGCGGAGAGACCCAGTACTTC. The chain recombines TRBV11-2 with TRBJ2-5; possible D gene TRBD1, 6 bases. V lost 5 bases and J 4 bases, leaving 17 bases between the germline ends. Germline CDR1 reads SGHAT; CDR2 reads FQNNGV. This CDR3 is built from 15 residues.

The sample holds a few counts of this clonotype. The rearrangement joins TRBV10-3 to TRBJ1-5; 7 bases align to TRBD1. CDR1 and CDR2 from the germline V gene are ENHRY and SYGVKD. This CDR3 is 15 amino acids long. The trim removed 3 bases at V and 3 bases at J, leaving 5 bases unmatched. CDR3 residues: CAISDVGQINQPQHF. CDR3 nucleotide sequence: TGTGCCATCAGTGATGTGGGACAGATCAATCAGCCCCAGCATTTT.

The CDR3 DNA reads as TGTGCCAGCAGCCCAGGACTAGCGGCAAGCTCCTACAATGAGCAGTTCTTC. Translated, it gives CASSPGLAASSYNEQFF. The rearrangement links TRBV7-2 to TRBJ2-1; 10 nucleotides match TRBD2. The CDR3 loop spans 17 amino acids. J gave up 0 bases and V 5 bases, and 7 bases lay outside the gene matches. CDR1 is SGHTA, CDR2 FQGNSA, per germline.

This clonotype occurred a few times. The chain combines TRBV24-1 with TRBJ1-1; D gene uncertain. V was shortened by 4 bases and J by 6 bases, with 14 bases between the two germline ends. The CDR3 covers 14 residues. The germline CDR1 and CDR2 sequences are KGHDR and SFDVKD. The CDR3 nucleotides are TGTGCCACCAGTGAAAGTCCCCCGAGAGCTGAAGCTTTCTTT. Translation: CATSESPPRAEAFF.

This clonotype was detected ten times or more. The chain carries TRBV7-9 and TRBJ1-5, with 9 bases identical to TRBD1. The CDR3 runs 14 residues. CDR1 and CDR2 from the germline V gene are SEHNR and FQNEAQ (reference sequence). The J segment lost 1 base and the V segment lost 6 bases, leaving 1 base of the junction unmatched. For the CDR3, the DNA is TGTGCCAGCAGTGGGACAGGGAGCAATCAGCCCCAGCATTTT. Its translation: CASSGTGSNQPQHF.

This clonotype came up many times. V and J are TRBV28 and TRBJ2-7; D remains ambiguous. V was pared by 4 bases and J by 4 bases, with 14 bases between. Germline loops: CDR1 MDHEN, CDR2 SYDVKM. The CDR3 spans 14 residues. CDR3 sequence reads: CASSSPLIQYEQYF. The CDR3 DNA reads TGTGCCAGCAGTTCACCCCTCATCCAATACGAGCAGTACTTC.

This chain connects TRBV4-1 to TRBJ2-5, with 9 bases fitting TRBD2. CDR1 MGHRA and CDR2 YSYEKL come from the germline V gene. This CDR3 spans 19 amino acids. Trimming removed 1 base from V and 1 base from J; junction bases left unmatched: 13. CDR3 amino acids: CASSQARGVAGELQETQYF. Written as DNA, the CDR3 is TGCGCCAGCAGCCAAGCGAGGGGTGTAGCGGGAGAGCTCCAAGAGACCCAGTACTTC.